Listed below are T cell receptor beta chains from one sample, sequenced in a study of beta chain features in type 1 diabetes. The table came from immunoSEQ multiplex PCR; TCRdb's copy has only in-frame clones and leaves some out. The table records 45,000 to 60,000 clones, approximately 44% of them present only once. The sample was stem cell memory CD4+ T cells from blood. These receptors came from a man in his thirties or forties with type 1 diabetes. The conserved cysteine and the conserved F or W are not part of the CDR3 here.

TRBJ2-1 TRBV2 ASTRTSGTNEQF
TRBJ2-1 TRBV6-5 ASTAQGLSYNEQF
TRBJ2-1 TRBV13 ASSLASGYNEQF
TRBJ2-1 TRBV6-1 ASSEVAGRVRGNEQF
TRBJ1-1 TRBV7-2 ASSLVQVQKNTEAF
TRBJ2-1 TRBV10-3 AISGSESSYNEQF
TRBJ2-7 TRBV6-5 ASRQQSSYEQY
TRBJ1-3 TRBV6-1 ASSVRVDSSGNTIY
TRBJ1-5 TRBV25-1 ASSSTGAGQPQH
TRBJ1-4 TRBV2 ASRTGSTNEKLF
TRBJ2-1 TRBV18 ASSPRLTSGTDNEQF
TRBJ2-3 TRBV29-1 SLGLAGASTDTQY
TRBJ2-7 TRBV29-1 SVAPSQGARYEQY
TRBJ2-5 TRBV7-2 ASSPPRRTGVETQY
TRBJ2-1 TRBV4-3 ASSQGSGRPF
TRBJ1-1 TRBV7-2 ASSRIRGTEAF
TRBJ2-7 TRBV2 ASSDGYQGGYEQY
TRBJ2-1 TRBV13 ASSLGGGLYNEQF
TRBJ2-7 TRBV4-3 ASSQGISGHSAYEQY
TRBJ2-1 TRBV6-5 ASSPGRLYNEQF
TRBJ1-2 TRBV7-3 ASSLSENYGYT
TRBJ1-2 TRBV4-1 ASSTRGDYGYT
TRBJ2-7 TRBV29-1 SVGGTGGPYYEQY
TRBJ1-4 TRBV29-1 SVGTGDEKLF
TRBJ2-5 TRBV15 ATSRVPGETQY
TRBJ1-1 TRBV7-9 ASSPDTEAF
TRBJ1-1 TRBV5-1 ASSWGGAAF
TRBJ1-2 TRBV19 ASSRDSAGYGYT
TRBJ2-1 TRBV4-1 ASSSMHTGTSTHEQF
TRBJ2-1 TRBV18 ASSASLADNEQF
TRBJ2-6 TRBV18 ASSPTGTGANVLT
TRBJ1-2 TRBV5-1 ASSPTAGTDGYT
TRBJ2-7 TRBV5-1 ASSRGLAGGLYEQY
TRBJ2-5 TRBV5-6 ASSPRGYGFETQY
TRBJ1-1 TRBV7-9 ASSTQGNTEAF
TRBJ2-1 TRBV9 ASSVNPFNEQF
TRBJ1-2 TRBV18 ASSPAGITNYGYT
TRBJ1-4 TRBV7-9 ASSGRGNEKLF
TRBJ2-1 TRBV19 ASRRGLAGVNEQF
TRBJ1-2 TRBV5-1 ASSLSGGYGYT
TRBJ2-1 TRBV7-2 ASSPGGYSYNEQF
TRBJ2-5 TRBV7-2 ASSSGLVIRETQY
TRBJ2-7 TRBV9 ASSVSVSGSYEQY
TRBJ1-5 TRBV19 ASSPWPRQRNQPQH
TRBJ1-5 TRBV2 ASDTSNQPQH
TRBJ1-1 TRBV2 ASSDARGGTEAF
TRBJ2-7 TRBV11-2 ASSLAGVEQY
TRBJ1-2 TRBV18 ASSPPWGPYGYT
TRBJ2-1 TRBV6-1 ASSVGGSGRYNEQF
TRBJ1-1 TRBV9 ASSVDPGQGTEAF